One and the same sample provided the 6 T cell receptor beta chains below, sequenced in a study of human T cells and chemical hapten exposure. Time point denoted: patch test 3, about 24 weeks after DPC sensitization. The treatment here: therapeutic diphenylcyclopropenone sensitization with weekly scalp DPC. One entry per CDR3 protein results from TCRdb running MiXCR on the RACE reads. Here the sample spans some 90,000 distinct CDR3 sequences, under 13% being singletons. The sequenced sample was whole blood, obtained in connection with sensitization to the hapten diphenylcyclopropenone (DPC). All receptors derive from a woman aged 30 to 39 with alopecia areata. Some clones in this sample may be carry-over from other donors' samples.

This clonotype was recorded at least ten times. An end of the junction differs from the germline gene, which may be a read error. This rearrangement joins TRBV20-1 to TRBJ2-1; D may be TRBD1 (6 bases). CDR3 length equals 15 residues. Per the germline V gene, CDR1 is DFQATT and CDR2 is SNEGSKA (reference sequence). CDR3 nucleotide sequence: TGCAGTGCCAGAGCAGGGGCTTATACCTACAATGAGCAGTTCTTC. Translated, it gives CSARAGAYTYNEQFF.

The table lists this clonotype with many counts. V is TRBV12-3 or TRBV12-4 and J is TRBJ2-1, with D tentatively TRBD2 (6 bases). The V end was cut by 3 bases, the J end by 2 bases, with 11 bases between. This CDR3 region has 15 residues. CDR3 nucleotides: TGTGCCAGCAGTTTCCGGGGGACCACCTACAATGAGCAGTTCTTC. Translated, it gives CASSFRGTTYNEQFF.

This clonotype was seen at least ten times. The chain employs TRBV18 and TRBJ1-2, with 8 bases identical to TRBD1. This CDR3 spans 14 amino acids. Trimming cost V 4 bases and J 3 bases; bases outside gene matches: 4. Germline assignment: CDR1 KGHSH and CDR2 LQKENI. CDR3 sequence reads: CASSRGQGDYGYTF. CDR3 coding DNA: TGTGCCAGCTCACGCGGACAGGGTGACTATGGCTACACCTTC.

There are many counts of this clonotype. The chain couples TRBV6-4 to TRBJ2-1, with 11 positions matching TRBD2. V lost 8 bases to trimming and J lost 2 bases; unmatched junction nucleotides: 5. Per the germline V gene, CDR1 is MRHNA and CDR2 is SNTAGT. The CDR3 covers 15 residues. This CDR3 reads CASSRLAGPYNEQFF. CDR3 bases: TGTGCCAGCTCCAGACTAGCGGGACCCTACAATGAGCAGTTCTTC.

This clonotype was seen at least ten times. The chain links TRBV6-5 to TRBJ1-2, with TRBD1 as a possible D gene (5 bases). Trimming removed 0 bases at V and 4 bases at J, with 12 bases between. CDR1 and CDR2 from the germline V gene are MNHEY and SVGAGI. The CDR3 runs 15 residues. CDR3 bases: TGTGCCAGCAGTTACTCGTTTCAGGGTGCCTATGGCTACACCTTC. Amino acids: CASSYSFQGAYGYTF.

This clonotype was picked up many times. V and J are TRBV6-6 and TRBJ2-1; TRBD1 matches 7 bases. Unmatched junction bases numbered 17, after V lost 0 bases and J lost 0 bases. The CDR3 has 21 amino acids. Germline V lookup: CDR1 MNHNY, CDR2 SVGAGI (reference sequence). The CDR3 reads CASSYSKGLSDRASSYNEQFF. CDR3 DNA sequence: TGTGCCAGCAGTTACTCGAAGGGGCTGTCTGACAGGGCGAGCTCCTACAATGAGCAGTTCTTC.